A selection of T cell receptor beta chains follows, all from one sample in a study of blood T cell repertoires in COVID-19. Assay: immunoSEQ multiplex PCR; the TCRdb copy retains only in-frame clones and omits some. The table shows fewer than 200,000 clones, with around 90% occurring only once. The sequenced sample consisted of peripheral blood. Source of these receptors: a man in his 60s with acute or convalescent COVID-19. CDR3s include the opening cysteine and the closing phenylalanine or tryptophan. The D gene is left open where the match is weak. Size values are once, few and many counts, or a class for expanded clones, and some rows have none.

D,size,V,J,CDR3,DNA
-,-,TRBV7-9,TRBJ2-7,CASSSTSKQADSYEQYF,TGTGCCAGCAGCTCCACCAGCAAACAGGCTGACTCCTACGAGCAGTACTTC
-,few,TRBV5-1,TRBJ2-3,CASSSRTKGTDTQYF,TGCGCCAGCAGCTCCCGGACTAAGGGCACAGATACGCAGTATTTT
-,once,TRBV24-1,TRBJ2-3,CATSDRQGSTDTQYF,TGTGCCACCAGTGATCGTCAGGGAAGCACAGATACGCAGTATTTT
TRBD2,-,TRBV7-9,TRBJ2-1,CASSGRANEQFF,TGTGCCAGCAGCGGGAGGGCAAATGAGCAGTTCTTC
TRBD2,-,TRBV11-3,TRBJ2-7,CASSRLAGEGEQYF,TGTGCCAGCAGCAGACTAGCGGGAGAGGGGGAGCAGTACTTC
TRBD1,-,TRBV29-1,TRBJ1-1,CSGQGYDATEAFF,TGCAGCGGACAGGGGTATGACGCCACTGAAGCTTTCTTT
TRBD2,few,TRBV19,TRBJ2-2,CASTAGGTNTGELFF,TGTGCCAGTACGGCGGGGGGTACGAACACCGGGGAGCTGTTTTTT
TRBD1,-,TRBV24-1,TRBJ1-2,CATSDSDRGHGYTF,TGTGCCACCAGTGACTCTGACAGGGGGCATGGCTACACCTTC
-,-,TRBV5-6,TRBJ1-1,CASSTGIEAFF,TGTGCCAGCAGCACCGGGATTGAAGCTTTCTTT
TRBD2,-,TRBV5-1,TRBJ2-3,CASSMGLGGTDTQYF,TGCGCCAGCAGCATGGGACTAGGGGGCACAGATACGCAGTATTTT
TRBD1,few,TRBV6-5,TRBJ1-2,CASSKGARNYGYTF,TGTGCCAGCAGCAAGGGGGCGCGGAACTATGGCTACACCTTC
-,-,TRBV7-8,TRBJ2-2,CASSPRDRNTGELFF,TGTGCCAGCAGCCCGCGGGACAGAAACACCGGGGAGCTGTTTTTT
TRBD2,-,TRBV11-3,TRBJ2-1,CASSLNALAGRNEQFF,TGTGCCAGCAGCCTAAATGCGCTAGCGGGAAGGAATGAGCAGTTCTTC
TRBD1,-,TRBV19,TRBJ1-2,CASSADREISGYTF,TGTGCCAGTAGTGCGGACAGGGAGATCTCTGGCTACACCTTC
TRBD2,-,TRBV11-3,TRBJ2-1,CASSLVVAGEHNEQFF,TGTGCCAGCAGCTTAGTGGTAGCGGGAGAACACAATGAGCAGTTCTTC
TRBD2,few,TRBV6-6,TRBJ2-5,CASRASGQETQYF,TGTGCCAGCAGGGCTAGCGGGCAAGAGACCCAGTACTTC
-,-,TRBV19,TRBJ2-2,CASSTLAGTGELFF,TGTGCCAGTAGCACCCTCGCCGGCACCGGGGAGCTGTTTTTT
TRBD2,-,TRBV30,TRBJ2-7,CAWSVASGRSYEQYF,TGTGCCTGGAGTGTGGCTAGCGGCCGCTCCTACGAGCAGTACTTC
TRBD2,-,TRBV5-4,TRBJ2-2,CASSSSGSKTGELFF,TGTGCCAGCAGCTCTAGCGGGAGCAAGACCGGGGAGCTGTTTTTT
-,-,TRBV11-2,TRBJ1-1,CASSLAGVRVPEAFF,TGTGCCAGCAGCTTAGCGGGCGTCAGGGTCCCTGAAGCTTTCTTT
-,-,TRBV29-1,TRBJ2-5,CSVEGGTGRGRETQYF,TGCAGCGTTGAAGGAGGTACAGGGAGAGGAAGAGAGACCCAGTACTTC
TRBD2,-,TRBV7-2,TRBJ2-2,CASSSRWVAGVGNTGELFF,TGTGCCAGCAGCTCCCGTTGGGTAGCGGGGGTTGGGAACACCGGGGAGCTGTTTTTT
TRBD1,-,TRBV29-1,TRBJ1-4,CSVRTGSTNEKLFF,TGCAGCGTGCGGACAGGATCAACTAATGAAAAACTGTTTTTT
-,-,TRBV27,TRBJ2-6,CASSLQAGVSGANVLTF,TGTGCCAGCAGTTTACAGGCAGGGGTATCAGGGGCCAACGTCCTGACTTTC
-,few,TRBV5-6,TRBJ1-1,CASSFVFQGRGTEAFF,TGTGCCAGCAGCTTTGTTTTTCAGGGAAGGGGGACTGAAGCTTTCTTT
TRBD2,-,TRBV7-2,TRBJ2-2,CASSLFIREGNTGELFF,TGTGCCAGCAGCTTATTTATCAGGGAGGGGAACACCGGGGAGCTGTTTTTT
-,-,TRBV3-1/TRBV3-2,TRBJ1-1,CASSQAGMNTEAFF,TGTGCCAGCAGCCAAGCAGGGATGAACACTGAAGCTTTCTTT
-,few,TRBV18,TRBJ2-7,CASSRAGHPDEQYF,TGTGCCAGCTCACGAGCGGGACACCCCGACGAGCAGTACTTC